What follows are 26 T cell receptor beta chains derived from one specimen sequenced in a study of T-cell reconstitution after alpha-beta-depleted transplantation in children (dated by TCRdb to 2015 to 2016). Their antigens are not known. The library came from PCR. Sequencing instrument: Illumina HiSeq 2500. Molecular barcoding was employed in the preparation of TCR libraries, with unique molecular identifiers being used to normalize TCRbeta repertoire quantification. TCRdb applied fastp at Q25 and MiXCR to the public reads, then kept only in-frame beta chains. Every CDR3 protein is listed once, alongside the most common genes and DNA of its rows. Counted in this sample were about 300,000 distinct CDR3 sequences; just over 7.5% of them appeared once. The top ten constitute approximately 8.6% of the sample. The meaning of the sample's treatment or condition label: allogeneic hematopoietic cell transplantation with graft depleted of TCRalphabeta T cells and CD19 B cells.

General study outcomes and caveats: Hyperexpanded clone frequencies declined over subsequent months; after one year, T-cell counts and TCRbeta diversity were mostly attributed to newly produced T cells.

The sample consisted of peripheral blood, taken 360 days after TCRalphabeta/CD19-depleted stem cell transplant. These receptors came from a female patient between 2 and 15 years old who had a stem cell transplant for Fanconi anemia, so the T cells may come from the graft donor.

At least ten counts were recorded for this clonotype. The rearrangement uses TRBV7-2 and TRBJ1-1, with 8 bases fitting TRBD1. V shed 4 bases and J 2 bases; nucleotides not matched to a gene: 6. The CDR3 spans 15 residues. CDR1 SGHTA and CDR2 FQGNSA come from the germline V gene. The CDR3 spells CASSYDRGLNTEAFF. The DNA of the CDR3 is TGTGCCAGCAGCTATGACAGGGGCCTAAACACTGAAGCTTTCTTT.

There are a few counts of this clonotype. J is TRBJ2-3 and V is TRBV2; no clear D gene. The CDR3 extends over 13 amino acids. Looked up from germline, CDR1 is SNHLY and CDR2 is FYNNEI. Trimming shortened V by 2 bases and J by 0 bases, and 3 bases separated the two germline ends. CDR3 bases: TGTGCCAGCAGTGAAATAAGCACAGATACGCAGTATTTT. It codes for CASSEISTDTQYF.

This clonotype was counted many times. The chain employs TRBV24-1 and TRBJ2-3; D remains ambiguous. Germline CDR1 and CDR2: KGHDR and SFDVKD. The CDR3 sequence is 15 residues long. V was clipped by 4 bases and J by 2 bases, with 12 bases between them. The CDR3 reads CATSEAGLPTDTQYF. The CDR3 DNA follows: TGTGCCACCAGTGAGGCCGGGCTCCCCACAGATACGCAGTATTTT.

J is TRBJ2-7 and V is TRBV6-2 or TRBV6-3; TRBD2 matches 9 bases. V was pared by 7 bases and J by 0 bases, with 7 bases of the junction left unmatched. The CDR3 is made up of 15 amino acids. Germline V gives CDR1 MNHEY, CDR2 SVGEGT. CDR3 bases: TGTGCCAGCAACCTAGCGGGGTCCAGCTCCTACGAGCAGTACTTC. It specifies CASNLAGSSSYEQYF.

This clonotype was observed a few times. The J gene is TRBJ1-1, the V gene TRBV18, with D possibly TRBD1 on 5 matching bases. V was shortened by 0 bases and J by 2 bases, with 10 bases between the two germline ends. Germline loops: CDR1 KGHSH, CDR2 LQKENI. There are 15 residues in the CDR3. CDR3 DNA: TGTGCCAGCTCACCACCTCGGGGCAGTAACACTGAAGCTTTCTTT. It yields the protein CASSPPRGSNTEAFF.

This sequence joins TRBV4-3 and TRBJ2-5; 7 nucleotides agree with TRBD1. This CDR3 spans 15 amino acids. The ends lost 1 base at V and 2 bases at J; junction bases unmatched: 4. Germline CDR1 reads LGHNA; CDR2 reads YSLEER. This CDR3 is CASSQGDSRQETQYF. CDR3 bases: TGCGCCAGCAGCCAAGGGGACAGCCGTCAAGAGACCCAGTACTTC.

This clonotype was observed at least ten times. The V and J genes are TRBV20-1 and TRBJ2-5; D not resolved. Trimming removed 3 bases from V and 1 base from J, with 12 bases in between. This CDR3 has 14 residues. Germline assignment: CDR1 DFQATT and CDR2 SNEGSKA (reference sequence). This CDR3 is CSASFHPLQETQYF. CDR3 sequence (DNA): TGCAGTGCTAGTTTCCATCCCCTCCAAGAGACCCAGTACTTC.

This clonotype has a count of ten or more. The chain is built from TRBV20-1 and TRBJ2-3, with 9 bases fitting TRBD1. The CDR3 runs 13 residues. The junction had 3 bases not matched to a gene; V was cut back by 4 bases and J by 4 bases. Germline V gene lookup returns CDR1 DFQATT and CDR2 SNEGSKA (reference sequence). The CDR3, as DNA: TGCAGTGCTATCGGACAGGGGTCAGATACGCAGTATTTT. Protein product: CSAIGQGSDTQYF.

The chain recombines TRBV20-1 with TRBJ1-3, with a weak D call TRBD1 (6 bases). Germline CDR1 DFQATT, CDR2 SNEGSKA (reference sequence). V was trimmed by 3 bases and J by 3 bases, leaving 30 bases between them. The CDR3 length is 20 residues. The CDR3 DNA sequence: TGCAGTGCTAGCCCCCCTCGTGGGCAGGGGCTTCTGACGGGTGGAAACACCATATATTTT. This encodes CSASPPRGQGLLTGGNTIYF.

This clonotype was recorded many times. The rearrangement links TRBV7-9 to TRBJ2-2, with 8 bases matching TRBD1. This CDR3 is built from 16 residues. CDR1 is SEHNR and CDR2 is FQNEAQ in the germline V gene (reference sequence). The V gene end was trimmed by 5 bases and the J gene end by 6 bases; junction bases not matched to a gene: 11. CDR3 nucleotide sequence: TGTGCCAGCAGCCGCCAGACAGGGGTCACTCCCGGGGAGCTGTTTTTT. This gives the protein CASSRQTGVTPGELFF.

This clonotype was detected ten times or more. The chain employs TRBV7-6 and TRBJ2-1; weak D call: TRBD2 (6 bases). Germline V CDR1 and CDR2: SGHVS, FNYEAQ. This CDR3 has 15 amino acids. Between the trimmed V and J ends, which lost 5 bases and 3 bases, there was a span of 14 bases. CDR3 sequence (DNA): TGTGCCAGCAGCGACACTAGCCTTCTCTACAATGAGCAGTTCTTC. Amino acid sequence: CASSDTSLLYNEQFF.

This clonotype turned up a few times. The V call is TRBV7-2, the J call TRBJ2-1; 7 bases line up with TRBD2. After removal of 5 bases from V and 11 bases from J, the junction contained 3 bases not matched to a gene. The CDR3 spans 11 residues. Germline CDR1 reads SGHTA; CDR2 reads FQGNSA. The CDR3 bases are TGTGCCAGCAGCGTCGGGGGGAAGCAGTTCTTC. This gives the protein CASSVGGKQFF.

This clonotype was observed at least ten times. The V and J genes are TRBV20-1 and TRBJ1-6; TRBD1 agrees at 7 bases. The CDR3 is 14 amino acids. Trimming cost V 5 bases and J 4 bases; bases outside gene matches: 5. CDR1 DFQATT and CDR2 SNEGSKA come from the germline V gene (reference sequence). The CDR3 DNA reads TGCAGTGCTCAAACGGGACAGTATAATTCACCCCTCCACTTT. This codes for CSAQTGQYNSPLHF.

There are many counts of this clonotype. This sequence joins TRBV18 and TRBJ2-7; 8 bases are a match to TRBD2. CDR3 length: 16 amino acids. The germline V gene encodes CDR1 KGHSH and CDR2 LQKENI. V lost 3 bases, J lost 5 bases, and 12 bases stayed unmatched. CDR3 region: CASSPVPSGGDNEQYF. CDR3 DNA: TGTGCCAGCTCACCCGTACCGTCCGGGGGGGATAACGAGCAGTACTTC.

This rearrangement joins TRBV5-1 to TRBJ2-5; D call uncertain. CDR1 is SGHRS and CDR2 is YFSETQ in the germline V gene. The CDR3 has 15 amino acids. Trimming cost V 0 bases and J 5 bases, with 14 bases left between them. The CDR3 sequence is CASSLARAQVETQYF. The CDR3 DNA reads as TGCGCCAGCAGCTTGGCTCGGGCCCAAGTGGAGACCCAGTACTTC. The whole variable domain, remainder taken from reference TRBV5-1 and TRBJ2-5, is KAGVTQTPRYLIKTRGQQVTLSCSPISGHRSVSWYQQTPGQGLQFLFEYFSETQRNKGNFPGRFSGRQFSNSRSEMNVSTLELGDSALYLCASSLARAQVETQYFGPGTRLLVL.

In this sample, this clonotype turned up many times. The chain employs TRBV28 and TRBJ2-5; no clear D. The V end was cut by 6 bases, the J end by 1 base, with 12 bases between. Germline CDR1 MDHEN, CDR2 SYDVKM. The CDR3 extends over 14 amino acids. The CDR3 loop is CASSSLLGQETQYF. CDR3 sequence (DNA): TGTGCCAGCAGCTCCTTATTAGGCCAAGAGACCCAGTACTTC.

The chain employs TRBV6-5 and TRBJ2-7; D possibly corresponds to TRBD2 (5 bases). In germline, CDR1 is MNHEY, CDR2 SVGAGI. The CDR3 loop spans 16 amino acids. V gave up 6 bases and J gave up 5 bases, with 23 bases separating them. The CDR3 sequence: CASSPGSYRGGDEQYV. The DNA of the CDR3 is TGTGCCAGCAGCCCCGGTTCGTACCGGGGTGGAGACGAGCAGTACGTC.

This clonotype has more than one count but fewer than ten. The chain carries TRBV6-5 and TRBJ2-7; TRBD2 matches 9 bases. J lost 3 bases, V lost 2 bases, and 5 bases had no gene match. This CDR3 comprises 15 residues. Germline CDR1 is MNHEY and CDR2 is SVGAGI. The DNA for the CDR3 is TGTGCCAGCAGTTACCCGGGACTAGCTCGCTACGAGCAGTACTTC. The encoded protein is CASSYPGLARYEQYF.

In this sample, this clonotype turned up many times. V is TRBV15 and J is TRBJ2-1, with TRBD1 identical over 9 bases. Germline-derived CDR1 and CDR2 are LNHNV and YYDKDF (reference sequence). The CDR3 is 15 residues long. Trimming at V came to 2 bases and at J to 5 bases, leaving 4 bases not matched to a gene. CDR3 region: CATSRRQGGNNEQFF. The CDR3 coding sequence is TGTGCCACCAGCAGAAGACAGGGGGGTAACAATGAGCAGTTCTTC.

A word on this clonotype: A read error may be the cause here, since a much bigger clone is one base away. J is TRBJ2-2 and V is TRBV5-1, with a weak D call TRBD1 (5 bases). CDR3 length: 16 residues. Trimming took 1 base from V and 3 from J, leaving 13 bases between them. CDR1 is SGHRS, CDR2 YFSETQ, per germline. The DNA for the CDR3 is TGCGCCAGCAGCTTGATGGGGCCCTCGGACACCGGGGAGCTGTTTTTT. This encodes CASSLMGPSDTGELFF.

There are a few counts of this clonotype. The rearrangement joins TRBV7-9 to TRBJ2-7, with a tentative D call TRBD2 (5 bases). V lost 5 bases, J lost 3 bases, and 23 bases lay in between. Germline V gene sequence: CDR1 SEHNR, CDR2 FQNEAQ (reference sequence). The CDR3 spans 17 residues. The CDR3 region has the DNA TGTGCCAGCAGCGCCTCGTCCGTCGACGAGGGTCTCTACGAGCAGTACTTC. Protein sequence: CASSASSVDEGLYEQYF.

This clonotype was observed at least ten times. The V gene is TRBV7-9, the J gene TRBJ2-2, with TRBD1 identical over 7 bases. CDR1 and CDR2 from the germline V gene are SEHNR and FQNEAQ (reference sequence). This CDR3 region has 17 residues. The J segment lost 6 bases and the V segment lost 5 bases, leaving 15 bases of the junction unmatched. The CDR3 coding sequence is TGTGCCAGCAGCCTGCCCTCAATGACAGGGACCCCCGGGGAGCTGTTTTTT. This encodes CASSLPSMTGTPGELFF.

The chain combines TRBV18 with TRBJ1-1, with 8 bases lining up with TRBD1. The CDR3 runs to 15 residues. CDR1 is KGHSH and CDR2 is LQKENI in the germline V gene. Unmatched junction bases numbered 8, after V lost 3 bases and J lost 5 bases. CDR3 loop: CASSPVRQGATEAFF. The DNA of the CDR3 is TGTGCCAGCTCACCCGTAAGGCAGGGGGCTACTGAAGCTTTCTTT.

Concerning this clonotype: Just one base apart from a much larger clone, this may be a read error. This chain links TRBV10-3 with TRBJ2-3; 7 positions agree with TRBD2. There are 19 residues in the CDR3. Trimming took 5 bases from V and 2 from J; bases not matched to a gene: 19. Germline V gene data show CDR1 as ENHRY and CDR2 as SYGVKD. The CDR3 DNA is TGTGCCATCAGTTTTCGGATAGGAGGGCGAGCGGGAATCACAGATACGCAGTATTTT. Translating it yields CAISFRIGGRAGITDTQYF.

This clonotype came up many times. The V and J genes are TRBV9 and TRBJ2-1; 9 bases agree with TRBD2. J was trimmed by 6 bases and V by 2 bases; bases with no gene match: 6. The length of the CDR3 is 15 residues. CDR1 SGDLS and CDR2 YYNGEE come from the germline V gene. CDR3 region: CASSVLAGTANEQFF. In DNA, the CDR3 is TGTGCCAGCAGCGTCCTAGCGGGAACGGCCAATGAGCAGTTCTTC.

This clonotype was picked up a small number of times. CDR3 residues: CATSDLRGDSGSIQETQYF. CDR3 DNA: TGTGCCACCAGTGATTTGCGCGGGGATAGCGGCTCAATCCAAGAGACCCAGTACTTC. The rearrangement links TRBV24-1 to TRBJ2-5; D perhaps matches TRBD2 (6 bases). The CDR3 loop spans 19 amino acids. Germline lookup yields CDR1 KGHDR and CDR2 SFDVKD. V lost 0 bases and J 1 base, leaving 20 bases between the germline ends.